The text below deals with one T cell receptor beta chain. A quantity of about 0.5 to 1 ug RNA underwent reverse transcription using random hexamers. MiXCR, run by TCRdb on the immunoSEQ multiplex PCR reads, gives a single entry per CDR3 protein. The sample consists of roughly 120,000 distinct CDR3 sequences, around 94% of them appearing once. In germline, CDR1 is SQVTM, CDR2 ANQGSEA. The CDR3 is 12 residues long. J gave up 8 bases and V 8 bases, and 8 bases lay outside the gene matches. The sample belongs to a study of CD8 T cells in Susac syndrome. This TCR derives from a human donor with multiple sclerosis. V and J are TRBV29-1 and TRBJ2-1; 8 bases align to TRBD1. The specimen sequenced was CD4+ T cells from PBMCs. This chain's CDR3 is CSTGGQGDEQFF. DNA for the CDR3: TGCAGCACAGGAGGACAGGGCGATGAGCAGTTCTTC.